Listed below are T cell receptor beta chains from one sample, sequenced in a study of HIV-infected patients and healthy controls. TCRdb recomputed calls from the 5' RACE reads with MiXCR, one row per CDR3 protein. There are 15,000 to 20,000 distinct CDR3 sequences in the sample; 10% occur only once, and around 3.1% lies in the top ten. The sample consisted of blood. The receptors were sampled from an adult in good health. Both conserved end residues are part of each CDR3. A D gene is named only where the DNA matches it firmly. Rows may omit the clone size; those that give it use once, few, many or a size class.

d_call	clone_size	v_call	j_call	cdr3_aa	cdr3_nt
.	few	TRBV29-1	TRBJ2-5	CSVDRLLRRRTQYF	TGCAGCGTGGACAGACTACTCCGAAGGCGGACCCAGTACTTC
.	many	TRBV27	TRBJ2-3	CASSPGRTLDTQYF	TGTGCCAGCAGCCCCGGCCGGACCTTAGATACGCAGTATTTT
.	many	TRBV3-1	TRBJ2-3	CASSQVGTGGTDTQYF	TGTGCCAGCAGCCAAGTTGGGACCGGAGGCACAGATACGCAGTATTTT
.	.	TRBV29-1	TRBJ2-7	CSVEARGPGEQYF	TGCAGCGTTGAGGCGAGAGGCCCTGGGGAGCAGTACTTC
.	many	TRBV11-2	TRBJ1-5	CASSLGPGLNQPQHF	TGTGCCAGCAGCTTAGGACCAGGGCTCAATCAGCCCCAGCATTTT
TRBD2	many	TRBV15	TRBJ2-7	CATARTSGRPYEQYF	TGTGCCACCGCAAGGACTAGCGGGAGGCCCTACGAGCAGTACTTC
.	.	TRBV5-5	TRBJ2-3	CASSLAGGTADTQYF	TGTGCCAGCAGCTTGGCCGGTGGAACCGCAGATACGCAGTATTTT
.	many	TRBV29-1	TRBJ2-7	CSVGDGGGEQYF	TGCAGCGTTGGCGACGGGGGCGGCGAGCAGTACTTC
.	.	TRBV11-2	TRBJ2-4	CASSFEILAKNIQYF	TGTGCCAGCAGCTTCGAAATACTAGCCAAAAACATTCAGTACTTC
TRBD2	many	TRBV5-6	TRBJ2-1	CASSSGLAGGGFNYNEQFF	TGTGCCAGCAGCTCGGGACTAGCGGGAGGTGGGTTCAACTACAATGAGCAGTTCTTC
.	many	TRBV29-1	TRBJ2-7	CSADRLGEQYF	TGCAGCGCCGACAGACTTGGGGAGCAGTACTTC
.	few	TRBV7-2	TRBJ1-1	CASSRPRRSNTEAFF	TGTGCCAGCAGCCGTCCGAGGCGCAGTAACACTGAAGCTTTCTTT
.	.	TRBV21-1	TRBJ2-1	CASSSRTSGRGAAGNEQFF	TGTGCCAGCAGCAGTCGGACTAGCGGGAGGGGGGCTGCGGGGAATGAGCAGTTCTTC
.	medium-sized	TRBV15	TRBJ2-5	CATRPGAKETQYF	TGTGCCACGCGACCGGGGGCGAAAGAGACCCAGTACTTC
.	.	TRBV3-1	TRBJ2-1	CASRFADNEQFF	TGTGCCAGCAGGTTTGCAGACAATGAGCAGTTCTTC
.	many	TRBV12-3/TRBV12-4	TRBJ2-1	CASSWEPAGLDSYNEQFF	TGTGCCAGCAGTTGGGAGCCGGCGGGACTTGACTCCTACAATGAGCAGTTCTTC
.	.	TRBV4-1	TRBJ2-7	CASSQGGGNEQYF	TGCGCCAGCAGCCAGGGAGGGGGGAACGAGCAGTACTTC
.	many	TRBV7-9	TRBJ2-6	CASSFRVSYPNVLTF	TGTGCCAGCAGCTTTAGGGTATCCTACCCAAACGTCCTGACTTTC
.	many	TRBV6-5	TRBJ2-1	CASSLNVNNEQFF	TGTGCCAGCAGTTTGAACGTTAACAATGAGCAGTTCTTC
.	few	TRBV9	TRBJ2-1	CASSGLEEQFF	TGTGCCAGCAGCGGACTAGAGGAGCAGTTCTTC
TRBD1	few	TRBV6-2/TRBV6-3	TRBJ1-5	CASSGQGANNQPQHF	TGTGCCAGCAGCGGACAGGGGGCTAACAATCAGCCCCAGCATTTT
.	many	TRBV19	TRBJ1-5	CASSIGFSPNQPQHF	TGTGCCAGTAGTATCGGTTTTTCACCTAATCAGCCCCAGCATTTT
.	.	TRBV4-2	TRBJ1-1	CASSSPSGTNTEAFF	TGTGCCAGCAGCTCTCCCTCAGGGACGAACACTGAAGCTTTCTTT
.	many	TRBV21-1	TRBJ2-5	CASSGKENSCQETQYF	TGTGCCAGCAGCGGGAAGGAGAACTCTTGCCAAGAGACCCAGTACTTC
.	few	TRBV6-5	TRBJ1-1	CASSSPPGFMGTEAFF	TGTGCCAGCAGTTCCCCCCCAGGGTTCATGGGCACTGAAGCTTTCTTT
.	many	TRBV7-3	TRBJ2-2	CASSLRQAPRTGELFF	TGTGCCAGCAGCTTAAGACAGGCCCCGAGAACCGGGGAGCTGTTTTTT
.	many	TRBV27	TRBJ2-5	CASSSRDPEETQYF	TGTGCCAGCAGTTCCCGGGACCCAGAAGAGACCCAGTACTTC
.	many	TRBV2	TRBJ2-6	CASTLALSGANVLTF	TGTGCCAGCACCCTCGCCTTGTCTGGGGCCAACGTCCTGACTTTC
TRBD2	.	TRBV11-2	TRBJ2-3	CASSLVPSGRGTDTQYF	TGTGCCAGCAGCTTAGTCCCTAGCGGGAGGGGCACAGATACGCAGTATTTT
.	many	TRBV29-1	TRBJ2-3	CSVEEVLFADTQYF	TGCAGCGTTGAAGAAGTTCTTTTCGCTGATACGCAGTATTTT
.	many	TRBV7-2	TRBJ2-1	CASSLLGGRDNEQFF	TGTGCCAGCAGCTTATTGGGCGGTAGGGACAATGAGCAGTTCTTC
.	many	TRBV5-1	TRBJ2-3	CASSSETDTQYF	TGCGCCAGCAGCTCGGAAACAGATACGCAGTATTTT
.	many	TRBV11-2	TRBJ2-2	CASSPSKAATNTGELFF	TGTGCCAGCAGCCCCTCCAAAGCGGCTACGAACACCGGGGAGCTGTTTTTT
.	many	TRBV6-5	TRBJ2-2	CASGNGGYTGELFF	TGTGCCAGCGGAAATGGAGGGTACACCGGGGAGCTGTTTTTT
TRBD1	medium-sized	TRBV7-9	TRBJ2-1	CASSSRQGTISEQFF	TGTGCCAGCAGCTCCCGACAGGGAACCATAAGTGAGCAGTTCTTC
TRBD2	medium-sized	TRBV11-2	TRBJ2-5	CASSRTSGITQYF	TGTGCCAGCAGCCGAACTAGCGGGATCACCCAGTACTTC
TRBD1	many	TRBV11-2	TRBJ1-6	CASKGQQNSPLHF	TGTGCCAGCAAGGGACAGCAAAATTCACCCCTCCACTTT
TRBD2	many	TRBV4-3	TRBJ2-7	CASSQDRPSGAYEQYF	TGCGCCAGCAGCCAAGATCGGCCTAGCGGAGCCTACGAGCAGTACTTC
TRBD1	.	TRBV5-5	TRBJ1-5	CASSLAVGQGTLDNQPQHF	TGTGCCAGCAGCTTGGCCGTGGGACAGGGGACCCTAGACAATCAGCCCCAGCATTTT
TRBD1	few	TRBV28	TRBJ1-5	CASSLGQGRDQPQHF	TGTGCCAGCAGTTTGGGACAGGGGCGTGATCAGCCCCAGCATTTT
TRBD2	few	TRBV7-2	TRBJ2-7	CASSPSGLAGEQYF	TGTGCCAGCAGCCCCTCGGGACTAGCGGGCGAGCAGTACTTC
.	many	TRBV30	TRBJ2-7	CAWSEGRPVGEQYF	TGTGCCTGGAGTGAGGGGCGGCCTGTTGGCGAGCAGTACTTC